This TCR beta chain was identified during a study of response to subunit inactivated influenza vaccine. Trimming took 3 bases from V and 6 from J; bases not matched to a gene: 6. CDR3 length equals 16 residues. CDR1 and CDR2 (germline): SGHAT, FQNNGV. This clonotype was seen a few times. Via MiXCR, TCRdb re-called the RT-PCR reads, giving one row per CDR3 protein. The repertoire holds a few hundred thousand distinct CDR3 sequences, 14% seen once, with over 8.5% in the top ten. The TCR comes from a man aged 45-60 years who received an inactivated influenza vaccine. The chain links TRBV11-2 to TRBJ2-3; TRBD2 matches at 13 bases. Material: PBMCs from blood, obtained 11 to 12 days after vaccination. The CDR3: CASSFLTSGRSDTQYF. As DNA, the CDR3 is TGTGCCAGCAGCTTCCTGACTAGCGGGAGGTCGGATACGCAGTATTTT.